These 25 T cell receptor beta chains share one sample of origin, sequenced in a study of Ad26.COV2.S vaccination and SARS-CoV-2 variants. Treatment denoted: around 19 received Ad26.COV2.S at low or high dose, single or two shots; roughly five received placebo; per-sample allocation not given. The study sampled participants on day 63 after the first vaccine or placebo injection. TCRdb's table, derived via immunoSEQ multiplex PCR, lists solely in-frame clones and lacks some. The sample contains over 450,000 clones, 80% to 90% of which appear only once. Sample: peripheral blood, taken in a trial of Ad26.COV2.S vaccine versus placebo. These receptors were taken from a person aged 18-65 years who received the Ad26.COV2.S COVID-19 vaccine or a placebo.

CDR3 sequence (DNA): TGTGCCAGCAGCTACACAGGGGGCTATGGCTACACCTTC. Its protein is CASSYTGGYGYTF. The gene calls are TRBV5-4 and TRBJ1-2; 8 bases agree with TRBD1. The V gene end was trimmed by 3 bases and the J gene end by 4 bases; junction bases not matched to a gene: 2. The CDR3 consists of 13 residues. Germline V gives CDR1 SGHNT, CDR2 YYREEE (reference sequence).

This clone has just one count. V usage is TRBV28 and J usage is TRBJ2-1; the match to TRBD1 covers 9 bases. The CDR3 has 13 amino acids. V lost 8 bases, J lost 1 base, and 0 bases stayed unmatched. The V gene's germline CDR1 is MDHEN and CDR2 SYDVKM. The CDR3 protein is CASGTGSYNEQFF. The CDR3 region has the DNA TGTGCCAGCGGGACAGGGTCCTACAATGAGCAGTTCTTC.

This chain links TRBV7-3 with TRBJ2-1, with D unclear. Per germline, CDR1 SGHTA and CDR2 FQGTGA. This CDR3 is 13 amino acids long. V dropped 5 bases and J dropped 10 bases, with 15 bases sitting between them. The CDR3 region has the DNA TGTGCCAGCAGCCTCTCCAGCGTCGGGGAGCAGTTCTTC. Amino acid sequence: CASSLSSVGEQFF.

About this clone itself: Other DNA sequences in the same sample also yield this CDR3. The chain carries TRBV28 and TRBJ1-3, with D possibly TRBD1 on 5 matching bases. V lost 6 bases to trimming and J lost 1 base, with 10 bases between them. This CDR3 has 14 amino acids. Looked up from germline, CDR1 is MDHEN and CDR2 is SYDVKM. The chain's CDR3 is CASSPGGSGNTIYF. The CDR3 DNA follows: TGTGCCAGCAGCCCGGGGGGGTCTGGAAACACCATATATTTT.

The V and J genes are TRBV14 and TRBJ2-7; D unclear. The germline V gene encodes CDR1 SGHDN and CDR2 FVKESK. The V end was cut by 1 base, the J end by 1 base, with 8 bases between. CDR3 length: 14 residues. The CDR3 sequence is CASSQVSGSYEQYF. The DNA of the CDR3 is TGTGCCAGCAGCCAAGTCTCAGGATCCTACGAGCAGTACTTC.

The rearrangement uses TRBV9 and TRBJ1-1; D unresolved. Germline CDR1 and CDR2: SGDLS and YYNGEE. The germline V and J ends were trimmed by 4 bases and 6 bases, with 13 bases remaining between them. The CDR3 sequence is 13 residues long. The CDR3, as DNA: TGTGCCAGCAGCCCAAGAAGGGATTCTGAAGCTTTCTTT. Residues: CASSPRRDSEAFF.

The CDR3 loop reads CASSQSSDGNEKLFF. CDR3 sequence (DNA): TGCGCCAGCAGTCAATCTTCGGACGGTAATGAAAAACTGTTTTTT. The chain employs TRBV23-1 and TRBJ1-4; D is uncertain. TRBV23-1 has ORF status, its function being uncertain. The length of the CDR3 is 15 residues. The V and J ends lost 0 bases and 4 bases respectively, with 9 bases between them.

The chain combines TRBV6-2 or TRBV6-3 with TRBJ2-2; D gene ambiguous. Germline V CDR1 and CDR2: MNHEY, SVGEGT. This CDR3 spans 17 amino acids. V lost 0 bases, J lost 5 bases, and 16 bases lay in between. The CDR3 is CASSYSKTPAYTGELFF. In DNA, the CDR3 is TGTGCCAGCAGTTACTCGAAGACACCGGCCTATACCGGGGAGCTGTTTTTT.

The chain is built from TRBV28 and TRBJ1-2; maybe TRBD1 (5 bases). With 10 bases removed from V and 4 bases from J, the gap between germline ends came to 19 bases. The CDR3 runs 14 residues. Germline-derived CDR1 and CDR2 are MDHEN and SYDVKM. CDR3 amino acids: CATRVGPGSYGYTF. In DNA form, the CDR3 reads TGTGCCACCCGGGTGGGACCGGGGAGCTATGGCTACACCTTC.

The V gene is TRBV9, the J gene TRBJ1-2, with 10 bases fitting TRBD1. Unmatched junction bases numbered 2, after V lost 3 bases and J lost 0 bases. Germline-derived CDR1 and CDR2 are SGDLS and YYNGEE. The CDR3 has 15 amino acids. The CDR3 reads CASSADRGPNYGYTF. CDR3 DNA sequence: TGTGCCAGCAGCGCCGACAGGGGGCCTAACTATGGCTACACCTTC.

This clone was detected only a few times. The chain recombines TRBV5-1 with TRBJ2-2; the match to TRBD1 covers 9 bases. Trimming took 4 bases from V and 4 from J; bases not matched to a gene: 8. The CDR3 extends over 16 amino acids. In germline, CDR1 is SGHRS, CDR2 YFSETQ. CDR3 DNA sequence: TGCGCCAGCAGCCTACGGACAGGGGTAGGCACCGGGGAGCTGTTTTTT. This gives the protein CASSLRTGVGTGELFF.

The chain combines TRBV18 with TRBJ2-7; D possibly corresponds to TRBD2 (6 bases). Germline values: CDR1 KGHSH, CDR2 LQKENI. V was pared by 0 bases and J by 7 bases, with 16 bases between. This CDR3 region has 15 residues. CDR3 region: CASSPPSGLAVEQYF. The CDR3, as DNA: TGTGCCAGCTCACCACCGTCGGGACTGGCGGTAGAGCAGTACTTC.

The chain links TRBV15 to TRBJ2-3, with 8 bases lining up with TRBD2. V shed 0 bases and J 0 bases; nucleotides not matched to a gene: 2. The CDR3 has 16 amino acids. Germline V gene sequence: CDR1 LNHNV, CDR2 YYDKDF (reference sequence). This chain's CDR3 is CATSRDSGVSTDTQYF. CDR3 nucleotides: TGTGCCACCAGCAGAGATAGCGGGGTGAGCACAGATACGCAGTATTTT.

This clone appeared a single time. The chain couples TRBV29-1 to TRBJ2-1; 9 bases are shared with TRBD1. Germline loops: CDR1 SQVTM, CDR2 ANQGSEA. With V trimmed by 7 bases and J by 8 bases, 15 bases remained unmatched. The CDR3 spans 15 residues. This CDR3 reads CSGGAGTGFLDEQFF. The CDR3 nucleotides read TGCAGCGGGGGGGCCGGGACAGGGTTTCTCGATGAGCAGTTCTTC.

In nucleotides, the CDR3 is TGTGCCACCAGTGCCGGGACCCGAGCTGAAGCTTTCTTT. It is translated as CATSAGTRAEAFF. This rearrangement joins TRBV24-1 to TRBJ1-1, with TRBD1 as a possible D gene (5 bases). The germline CDR1 and CDR2 sequences are KGHDR and SFDVKD. The CDR3 is made up of 13 amino acids. The V end was cut by 5 bases, the J end by 6 bases, with 12 bases between.

This clone was detected once. This sequence joins TRBV5-4 and TRBJ1-1; TRBD1 aligns across 7 bases. CDR3 size: 15 residues. Germline-derived CDR1 and CDR2 are SGHNT and YYREEE (reference sequence). Trimming took 3 bases from V and 5 from J; bases not matched to a gene: 10. The CDR3 loop reads CASSSSTGSGTEAFF. The CDR3 nucleotides read TGTGCCAGCAGCTCCTCGACAGGGTCGGGAACTGAAGCTTTCTTT.

This clone was recorded only once. The chain is built from TRBV7-9 and TRBJ2-5; possible D gene TRBD2, 6 bases. Germline CDR1 SEHNR, CDR2 FQNEAQ (reference sequence). This CDR3 is built from 15 residues. V lost 6 bases to trimming and J lost 0 bases, with 14 bases between them. The CDR3 DNA reads TGTGCCAGCAGGCGGACTAATCTGGACCAAGAGACCCAGTACTTC. Encoded protein: CASRRTNLDQETQYF.

This clone was found a few times. As DNA, the CDR3 is TGTGCCAGTAGCCCCCGAGGTCCCCATCAGCCCCAGCATTTT. This codes for CASSPRGPHQPQHF. The chain carries TRBV19 and TRBJ1-5; D unclear. V lost 6 bases and J lost 5, with 14 bases in between. Germline values: CDR1 LNHDA, CDR2 SQIVND (reference sequence). The CDR3 sequence is 14 residues long.

CDR3 sequence: CATSRVRGSNQPQHF. The CDR3 region has the DNA TGTGCCACCAGCAGAGTGCGCGGAAGCAATCAGCCCCAGCATTTT. The J gene is TRBJ1-5, the V gene TRBV15; D remains ambiguous. V was shortened by 1 base and J by 1 base, with 8 bases between the two germline ends. Germline loops: CDR1 LNHNV, CDR2 YYDKDF (reference sequence). The CDR3 loop spans 15 amino acids.

This sequence joins TRBV19 and TRBJ1-5; D gene ambiguous. CDR1 LNHDA and CDR2 SQIVND come from the germline V gene (reference sequence). The CDR3 is 15 residues long. V shed 3 bases and J shed 4 bases, with 13 bases lying between them. DNA of the CDR3: TGTGCCAGTAGTATTGTTGCAGAACAGAATCAGCCCCAGCATTTT. This encodes CASSIVAEQNQPQHF.

The chain uses TRBV5-1 and TRBJ1-2; D perhaps matches TRBD1 (6 bases). The CDR3 is 15 residues long. Germline CDR1 is SGHRS and CDR2 is YFSETQ. Trimming took 2 bases from V and 4 from J, leaving 15 bases between them. In DNA form, the CDR3 reads TGCGCCAGCAGCTTACAGGGTCATCAAACCTATGGCTACACCTTC. It encodes CASSLQGHQTYGYTF.

The CDR3 loop is CASSLERLAGLNTGELFF. The DNA for the CDR3 is TGTGCCAGCAGCTTAGAGAGACTAGCGGGATTAAACACCGGGGAGCTGTTTTTT. The rearrangement joins TRBV7-2 to TRBJ2-2; 11 bases are shared with TRBD2. CDR1 SGHTA and CDR2 FQGNSA come from the germline V gene. The CDR3 contains 18 residues. J lost 2 bases, V lost 1 base, and 6 bases had no gene match.

V gene TRBV6-1 combines with J gene TRBJ1-4; a weak D match, TRBD1 (5 bases). The CDR3 loop spans 17 amino acids. Germline V lookup: CDR1 MNHNS, CDR2 SASEGT. V gave up 4 bases and J gave up 0 bases, with 15 bases separating them. This CDR3 is CASSAAGAGATNEKLFF. In nucleotides, the CDR3 is TGTGCCAGCAGTGCTGCTGGGGCGGGAGCAACTAATGAAAAACTGTTTTTT.

This chain connects TRBV6-6 to TRBJ2-7; D is perhaps TRBD1 or TRBD2 (6 bases each). The CDR3 has 12 residues. The germline V gene encodes CDR1 MNHNY and CDR2 SVGAGI (reference sequence). V lost 10 bases, J lost 6 bases, and 16 bases lay in between. This chain's CDR3 is CANQRGGGEQYF. In DNA, the CDR3 is TGTGCCAATCAACGAGGGGGAGGCGAGCAGTACTTC.

This clone was seen once. This chain links TRBV24-1 with TRBJ2-3; D ambiguous. The CDR3 runs 13 residues. V shed 4 bases and J shed 6 bases, with 10 bases lying between them. Germline CDR1 is KGHDR and CDR2 is SFDVKD. CDR3 amino acids: CATSDGALDTQYF. The CDR3 bases are TGTGCCACCAGTGACGGAGCCCTGGATACGCAGTATTTT.